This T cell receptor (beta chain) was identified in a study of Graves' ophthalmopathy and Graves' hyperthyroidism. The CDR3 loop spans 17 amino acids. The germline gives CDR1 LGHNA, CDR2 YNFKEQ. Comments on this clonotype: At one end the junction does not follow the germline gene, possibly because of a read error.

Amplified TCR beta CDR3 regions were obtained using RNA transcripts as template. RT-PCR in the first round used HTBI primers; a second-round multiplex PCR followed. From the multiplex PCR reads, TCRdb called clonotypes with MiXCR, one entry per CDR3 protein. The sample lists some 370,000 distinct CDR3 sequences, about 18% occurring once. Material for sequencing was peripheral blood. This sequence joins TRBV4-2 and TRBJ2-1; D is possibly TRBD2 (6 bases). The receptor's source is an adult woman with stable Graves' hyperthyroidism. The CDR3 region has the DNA TGTGCCGGCAGCCAAGATTTTTACCGACTAGACAATAATGAGCAGTTCTTC. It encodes CAGSQDFYRLDNNEQFF.